The rows below give T cell receptor beta chains drawn from one sample of a study of cytomegalovirus exposure and HLA in healthy donors. Profiling relied on immunoSEQ multiplex PCR, and the TCRdb table lists in-frame clones only, not all of them. Of roughly 90,000 clones listed, 65% to 90% were seen once; the top ten hold 3.4%. Material: PBMCs. The receptors stem from a young man in good health and CMV-seropositive. CDR3s include the opening cysteine and the closing phenylalanine or tryptophan. A D gene is named only where the DNA matches it firmly. Clone size is not always given. Where it is, it says once, few, many or a class for expanded clones.

cdr3_nt	cdr3_aa	j_call	cdr3_length	v_call	d_call	clone_size
TGCGCCAGCAGCTCAGGACTGAACTCTGGGGCCAACGTCCTGACTTTC	CASSSGLNSGANVLTF	TRBJ2-6	16	TRBV5-1	.	.
TGTGCCAGCAGAATATCACAGGGAAACTATGGCTACACCTTC	CASRISQGNYGYTF	TRBJ1-2	14	TRBV6-4	.	few
TGTGCCAGTAGGGTGGGGGGGGGTCAGCCCCAGCATTTT	CASRVGGGQPQHF	TRBJ1-5	13	TRBV19	.	.
TGCAGCGTTGTACTCCGACAGTCCTACAATGAGCAGTTCTTC	CSVVLRQSYNEQFF	TRBJ2-1	14	TRBV29-1	.	.
TGTGCCAGCAGCTTAGTTTCAGGGAAAGAGACCCAGTACTTC	CASSLVSGKETQYF	TRBJ2-5	14	TRBV7-2	.	.
TGTGCCAGCGGGCCAACAGGAGATGGCTACACCTTC	CASGPTGDGYTF	TRBJ1-2	12	TRBV5-5	.	.
TGTGCCAGCAGCTCAGGACAGAGGGTGCAGCCCCAGCATTTT	CASSSGQRVQPQHF	TRBJ1-5	14	TRBV7-2	.	once
TGCGCCAGCAGTAGCGGGTTTATCTACAATGAGCAGTTCTTC	CASSSGFIYNEQFF	TRBJ2-1	14	TRBV10-1	.	.
TGTGCCAGCAGTTGGGGACAGGGGGCGCAGGAGCAGTACTTC	CASSWGQGAQEQYF	TRBJ2-5	14	TRBV6-5	TRBD1	.
TGTGCCAGCAGCTTAGACTTGAACTCCTACGAGCAGTACTTC	CASSLDLNSYEQYF	TRBJ2-7	14	TRBV7-2	.	.
TGTGCCAGCTCACCGTTTCCCTCTACGTCCAATGAGCAGTTCTTC	CASSPFPSTSNEQFF	TRBJ2-1	15	TRBV18	.	.
TGTGCCAGCAGCGTAGGACAGGGAGGCCTTGCCAACGAGCAGTACTTC	CASSVGQGGLANEQYF	TRBJ2-7	16	TRBV9	.	.
TGTGCCAGCAGCCGGGTCGAAGGGGGAGAGACCCAGTACTTC	CASSRVEGGETQYF	TRBJ2-5	14	TRBV7-9	.	few
TGTGCCACCGAGGACAGGTGGTTCTACGAGCAGTACTTC	CATEDRWFYEQYF	TRBJ2-7	13	TRBV6-1	TRBD1	.
TGTGCCAGCACCAGGCTTAGGACAGATACGCAGTATTTT	CASTRLRTDTQYF	TRBJ2-3	13	TRBV5-8	.	.
TGTGCCACCAGCAGCGGGACTAGCGGACCAAAAGAGACCCAGTACTTC	CATSSGTSGPKETQYF	TRBJ2-5	16	TRBV15	TRBD2	.
TGTGCCAGCAGCGGGGGGACTGCTTACGAGCAGTACTTC	CASSGGTAYEQYF	TRBJ2-7	13	TRBV7-6	.	.
TGTGCCAGCAGCTTAGCGGGGGGAAGTAGGTTCTTC	CASSLAGGSRFF	TRBJ2-1	12	TRBV7-8	.	few
TGTGCCAGCAGTTTATCCTCGGGGTTCACCGGGGAGCTGTTTTTT	CASSLSSGFTGELFF	TRBJ2-2	15	TRBV28	.	.
TGTGCCAGCAGTCTCTCAGGGGGCGGTGGTGAAAAACTGTTTTTT	CASSLSGGGGEKLFF	TRBJ1-4	15	TRBV28	TRBD1	.
TGCGCCAGCAGCTCGGGACAAATGAACACTGAAGCTTTCTTT	CASSSGQMNTEAFF	TRBJ1-1	14	TRBV5-1	.	few
TGTGCCAGCTCACCAACGGGGTCCTCGAACTACGAGCAGTACTTC	CASSPTGSSNYEQYF	TRBJ2-7	15	TRBV18	.	.
TGTGCCAGCCGACTAGCGGGATACTACGAGCAGTACTTC	CASRLAGYYEQYF	TRBJ2-7	13	TRBV6-1	TRBD2	.
TGTGCCAGCACCCCAAACGGGGGTGGCTCCTACGAGCAGTACTTC	CASTPNGGGSYEQYF	TRBJ2-7	15	TRBV28	.	.
TGTGCCAGCAGCTTCGCCGGGACAGGGTTCTTCGAGCAGTACTTC	CASSFAGTGFFEQYF	TRBJ2-7	15	TRBV5-4	TRBD1	.
TGTGCCAGCAGCGTATACCCCGGGACACAAAATGAGCAGTTCTTC	CASSVYPGTQNEQFF	TRBJ2-1	15	TRBV9	.	.
TGTGCCTGGAGTAGGAGAGGGGGCCCCACAGATACGCAGTATTTT	CAWSRRGGPTDTQYF	TRBJ2-3	15	TRBV30	TRBD1	.
TGTGCCAGCAGCTTAGAGGCGGGAGGTAACTACGAGCAGTACTTC	CASSLEAGGNYEQYF	TRBJ2-7	15	TRBV7-8	TRBD2	.
TGCGCCAGCAGCCAAGATTCTACCGGGACTATAGACAATGAGCAGTTCTTC	CASSQDSTGTIDNEQFF	TRBJ2-1	17	TRBV4-3	TRBD2	few
TGTGCCAGCAGCTCCCCCGGACTAGCGGGAGATAATGAGCAGTTCTTC	CASSSPGLAGDNEQFF	TRBJ2-1	16	TRBV28	TRBD2	.
TGTGCCAGCAGCTTAGCGGGACTAGCGACCGCCAATGAGCAGTTCTTC	CASSLAGLATANEQFF	TRBJ2-1	16	TRBV7-2	TRBD2	.
TGCGCCAGCAGCTTGGTAGGGGGAAGCTCCTACGAGCAGTACTTC	CASSLVGGSSYEQYF	TRBJ2-7	15	TRBV5-1	.	.
TGCGCCAGCAGTAATCAGGCCGGGGAGCTGTTTTTT	CASSNQAGELFF	TRBJ2-2	12	TRBV10-1	.	.
TGTGCCAGCAGCTTGGGACTAGTGGGCCTCACTGAGCAGTTCTTC	CASSLGLVGLTEQFF	TRBJ2-1	15	TRBV11-1	TRBD2	once
TGCGCCACCTCGGCGGCGGGGGCCTACGAGCAGTACTTC	CATSAAGAYEQYF	TRBJ2-7	13	TRBV10-2	TRBD2	.
TGTGCCGCCCATACCGGGACAGGGGGCGCTGGGGCCAACGTCCTGACTTTC	CAAHTGTGGAGANVLTF	TRBJ2-6	17	TRBV18	TRBD1	.
TGTGCCAGCAGCTTGGGGGGGGGCCTCGACGAGCAGTACTTC	CASSLGGGLDEQYF	TRBJ2-7	14	TRBV11-2	.	.
TGTGCCTGGGGACTGTCTGGGGCCAACGTCCTGACTTTC	CAWGLSGANVLTF	TRBJ2-6	13	TRBV30	.	.
TGTGCCAGCTCACCGGGACAGGAGGGCGGTAGCAATCAGCCCCAGCATTTT	CASSPGQEGGSNQPQHF	TRBJ1-5	17	TRBV18	TRBD1	.